Listed here are 27 T cell receptor beta chains from one sample, sequenced in a study of T cell repertoires in cytomegalovirus infection. Each CDR3 protein gets one entry after TCRdb re-called the reads with MiXCR. The profile covers hundreds of thousands of distinct CDR3 sequences, with roughly a third appearing a single time and 17% taken by the ten largest. Their antigens are not known. The sequences come from cultured PBMCs, collected from culture after CMV antigen stimulation. The origin of the receptors is a human donor in good health (CMV status not recorded). Some clones in this sample may be carry-over from other donors' samples.

The chain couples TRBV19 to TRBJ2-3, with no clear D. V gave up 5 bases and J gave up 0 bases, with 12 bases separating them. CDR1 is LNHDA and CDR2 is SQIVND in the germline V gene (reference sequence). This CDR3 comprises 15 residues. The CDR3 region is CASSQTATSTDTQYF. Here the CDR3 DNA reads TGTGCCAGTAGTCAGACTGCTACTAGCACAGATACGCAGTATTTT.

At least ten counts were recorded for this clonotype. The chain has TRBV7-3 and TRBJ2-1; D not resolved. Per germline, CDR1 SGHTA and CDR2 FQGTGA. The CDR3 is 19 amino acids. V lost 4 bases, J lost 7 bases, and 29 bases lay in between. The CDR3 is CASSSRTVAFSALQNEQFF. CDR3 in DNA: TGTGCCAGCAGCTCAAGGACGGTGGCATTTTCCGCCCTCCAGAATGAGCAGTTCTTC.

This clonotype has a handful of counts. The chain carries TRBV18 and TRBJ2-5; D tentatively fits TRBD1 or TRBD2 (5 bases each). This CDR3 comprises 15 residues. Trimming removed 0 bases at V and 7 bases at J, with 15 bases between. Germline assignment: CDR1 KGHSH and CDR2 LQKENI. CDR3 DNA: TGTGCCAGCTCACCACCGGGGCAGGGAGAGGTGACCCAGTACTTC. Residues: CASSPPGQGEVTQYF.

The table lists this clonotype with a count of one. The chain couples TRBV30 to TRBJ2-5; 9 nucleotides align to TRBD1. Germline CDR1 and CDR2: GTSNPN and SVGIG (reference sequence). The CDR3 runs 12 residues. V was clipped by 5 bases and J by 4 bases; unmatched bases: 2. DNA of the CDR3: TGTGCCTGGGCGGACAGGGGAGAGACCCAGTACTTC. Translated: CAWADRGETQYF.

The V and J genes are TRBV28 and TRBJ2-2; 10 bases match TRBD2. Germline CDR1 is MDHEN and CDR2 is SYDVKM. The CDR3 covers 18 residues. The junction had 11 bases not matched to a gene; V was cut back by 6 bases and J by 1 base. The CDR3 sequence is CASRARGGLAVNTGELFF. As DNA, the CDR3 is TGTGCCAGCAGAGCTCGAGGCGGACTAGCGGTGAACACCGGGGAGCTGTTTTTT.

The CDR3 loop reads CASSYLVPYEQFF. The CDR3 coding sequence is TGTGCCAGCAGTTACTTGGTGCCATATGAGCAGTTCTTC. The chain uses TRBV6-2 or TRBV6-3 and TRBJ2-1; no firm D call. CDR1 MNHEY and CDR2 SVGEGT come from the germline V gene. Trimming removed 1 base at V and 8 bases at J, with 9 bases between. This CDR3 region has 13 residues.

This clonotype was seen ten or more times. The chain has TRBV7-2 and TRBJ2-1; D gene ambiguous. CDR1 is SGHTA and CDR2 is FQGNSA in the germline V gene. The CDR3 is 15 residues long. The V end lost 6 bases, the J end lost 3 bases, and 15 bases lay between the germline ends. CDR3 sequence reads: CASRPPGRSYNEQFF. In DNA, the CDR3 is TGTGCCAGCAGGCCCCCCGGACGAAGCTACAATGAGCAGTTCTTC.

The genes are TRBV19 and TRBJ2-1; possibly TRBD1 or TRBD2 for D (6 bases each). V was clipped by 3 bases and J by 10 bases, with 10 bases between them. Germline CDR1 and CDR2: LNHDA and SQIVND (reference sequence). The CDR3 spans 12 residues. As DNA, the CDR3 is TGTGCCAGTAGTATGGGGGGCCTGGAGCAGTTCTTC. Protein product: CASSMGGLEQFF.

This clonotype was found a few times. CDR3 protein: CASSLVGLEFEQFF. DNA of the CDR3: TGTGCCAGCAGCTTAGTGGGACTAGAGTTTGAGCAGTTCTTC. The chain joins TRBV7-8 to TRBJ2-1; 8 bases agree with TRBD2. The CDR3 is 14 amino acids. The junction had 5 bases not matched to a gene; V was cut back by 1 base and J by 9 bases. Germline V CDR1 and CDR2: SGHVS, FQNEAQ.

The gene calls are TRBV7-2 and TRBJ1-2, with D perhaps matching TRBD1 (6 bases). V lost 6 bases, J lost 7 bases, and 12 bases lay in between. This CDR3 is built from 12 residues. In germline, CDR1 is SGHTA, CDR2 FQGNSA. The CDR3 here is CASRPGARGYTF. CDR3 DNA: TGTGCCAGCAGGCCAGGGGCTCGTGGCTACACCTTC.

This clonotype was counted once. The rearrangement links TRBV19 to TRBJ2-2; 9 positions agree with TRBD1. Germline assignment: CDR1 LNHDA and CDR2 SQIVND (reference sequence). V shed 8 bases, J shed 4 bases, and the junction held 5 bases outside the gene matches. The CDR3 consists of 14 residues. CDR3 protein: CASQDRGGTGELFF. CDR3 DNA sequence: TGTGCCAGTCAGGACAGGGGAGGCACCGGGGAGCTGTTTTTT. The full variable domain, with the rest looked up from reference TRBV19 and TRBJ2-2, is DGGITQSPKYLFRKEGQNVTLSCEQNLNHDAMYWYRQDPGQGLRLIYYSQIVNDFQKGDIAEGYSVSREKKESFPLTVTSAQKNPTAFYLCASQDRGGTGELFFGEGSRLTVL.

This chain links TRBV7-8 with TRBJ2-5; TRBD2 matches 14 bases. The CDR3 runs 19 residues. J was trimmed by 0 bases and V by 7 bases; bases with no gene match: 13. Germline CDR1 reads SGHVS; CDR2 reads FQNEAQ. The chain's CDR3 is CASTHRLAGGPRYQETQYF. CDR3 in DNA: TGTGCCAGCACCCATAGACTAGCGGGAGGGCCGAGGTACCAAGAGACCCAGTACTTC.

The chain employs TRBV12-3 or TRBV12-4 and TRBJ2-1, with a weak D call TRBD2 (7 bases). V was shortened by 8 bases and J by 8 bases, with 16 bases between the two germline ends. The CDR3 totals 13 residues. CDR3 bases: TGTGCCAGCCTTGACGGGGGGCGGTATGAGCAGTTCTTC. Amino acid sequence: CASLDGGRYEQFF.

Comments on this clonotype: A junction boundary mismatches the germline segment, possibly from a read error. This rearrangement joins TRBV7-2 to TRBJ2-2; perhaps TRBD2 as D (5 bases). From germline, CDR1 is SGHTA and CDR2 FQGNSA. This CDR3 has 16 amino acids. CDR3 coding DNA: TGTGCCAGCAGCTTCAATCTGGGTGTGGGCACCGGGGAGCTGCTTTTT. Protein: CASSFNLGVGTGELLF.

The rearrangement uses TRBV7-2 and TRBJ1-5; possible D gene TRBD1, 5 bases. Germline assignment: CDR1 SGHTA and CDR2 FQGNSA. The CDR3 contains 16 residues. Deletions cut 3 bases from V and 0 bases from J, with 12 bases between. CDR3 nucleotide sequence: TGTGCCAGCAGCTTCAGGGCCGCTCTTAGCAATCAGCCCCAGCATTTT. Encoded protein: CASSFRAALSNQPQHF.

Details on this clonotype: This may stem from a read error, because a much larger clone lies one nucleotide away. The rearrangement links TRBV7-2 to TRBJ2-3, with 7 bases matching TRBD2. CDR3 length: 15 residues. The germline V gene has CDR1 SGHTA and CDR2 FQGNSA. V was pared by 8 bases and J by 5 bases, with 13 bases of the junction left unmatched. Here the CDR3 reads CASGLRTRGQDTQYF. The CDR3 coding sequence is TGTGCCAGCGGCCTACGGACTAGAGGGCAAGATACGCAGTATTTT.

In its sample, this clonotype was seen many times. The chain combines TRBV7-8 with TRBJ2-7, with TRBD2 identical over 8 bases. Trimming removed 2 bases from V and 2 bases from J; junction bases left unmatched: 5. CDR3 length: 15 amino acids. Looked up from germline, CDR1 is SGHVS and CDR2 is FQNEAQ. The CDR3 spells CASSLSGSSPYEQYV. For the CDR3, the DNA is TGTGCCAGCAGCTTAAGCGGGAGTTCTCCCTACGAGCAGTACGTC.

This clonotype came up a few times. This rearrangement joins TRBV11-2 to TRBJ2-7; 9 nucleotides agree with TRBD1. The V and J ends lost 5 bases and 7 bases, in that order; junction bases with no gene match: 12. The CDR3 covers 15 residues. Germline V gene sequence: CDR1 SGHAT, CDR2 FQNNGV. The DNA for the CDR3 is TGTGCCAGCAGCCTTCGGGACAGGGTTCTGGGAGAGCAGTACTTC. Translation gives CASSLRDRVLGEQYF.

The CDR3 bases are TGTGCCAGCCGTAGACTAGACACGAACACCGGGGAGCTGTTTTTT. This translates into CASRRLDTNTGELFF. This rearrangement joins TRBV6-1 to TRBJ2-2, with D possibly TRBD2 on 6 matching bases. Germline values: CDR1 MNHNS, CDR2 SASEGT. This CDR3 has 15 residues. V shed 8 bases and J shed 0 bases, with 13 bases lying between them.

This chain joins TRBV6-2 or TRBV6-3 and TRBJ2-1, with 8 bases identical to TRBD1. Germline lookup yields CDR1 MNHEY and CDR2 SVGEGT. Trimming at V came to 6 bases and at J to 12 bases, leaving 7 bases not matched to a gene. This CDR3 is 12 amino acids long. CDR3 DNA sequence: TGTGCCAGCAGCTTGACAGGGGTTGGGCAGTTCTTC. Its translation: CASSLTGVGQFF.

Many counts were recorded for this clonotype. The CDR3 spells CASSLIGTTNEQFF. CDR3 coding DNA: TGTGCCAGCAGCTTGATAGGGACCACCAATGAGCAGTTCTTC. The V and J genes are TRBV5-4 and TRBJ2-1, with D perhaps being TRBD1 or TRBD2 (5 bases each). This CDR3 comprises 14 residues. With 1 base removed from V and 6 bases from J, the gap between germline ends came to 11 bases. Germline V gene sequence: CDR1 SGHNT, CDR2 YYREEE (reference sequence).

The table lists this clonotype with many counts. The V gene is TRBV4-1, the J gene TRBJ1-2; TRBD1 is a possible D gene (6 bases). Trimming shortened V by 0 bases and J by 8 bases, and 25 bases separated the two germline ends. The CDR3 contains 18 residues. Germline V gives CDR1 MGHRA, CDR2 YSYEKL. The CDR3 loop reads CASSQDAAGANGGRGYTF. The CDR3 DNA sequence: TGCGCCAGCAGCCAAGATGCGGCAGGGGCGAATGGGGGACGGGGCTACACCTTC.

This clonotype was detected only once. The V and J genes are TRBV5-1 and TRBJ2-3, with a possible D match to TRBD2 (5 bases). This CDR3 has 15 amino acids. The germline CDR1 and CDR2 sequences are SGHRS and YFSETQ. Trimming removed 2 bases from V and 6 bases from J, with 16 bases in between. Here the CDR3 DNA reads TGCGCCAGCAGCTTCATTTCCCCGGAGGTGGATACGCAGTATTTT. Protein product: CASSFISPEVDTQYF.

This clonotype was detected once. This chain uses TRBV12-3 or TRBV12-4 with TRBJ2-3; maybe TRBD2 (7 bases). The length of the CDR3 is 15 residues. Trimming removed 6 bases from V and 0 bases from J, with 13 bases in between. The CDR3 loop reads CASRLGGASTDTQYF. CDR3 in DNA: TGTGCCAGCAGGTTGGGGGGGGCAAGCACAGATACGCAGTATTTT.

About this clonotype itself: One junction end disagrees with the germline gene, perhaps due to a read error. This sequence joins TRBV12-3 or TRBV12-4 and TRBJ2-2, with D maybe TRBD2 (6 bases). The CDR3 is 16 residues long. The CDR3 nucleotides are TGTGCCAGCAGTGCTTGGGACTGGCGGAACGCCGGGGAGCTGTTTTTT. Protein sequence: CASSAWDWRNAGELFF.

The chain is built from TRBV6-8 and TRBJ2-1; 8 positions match TRBD1. Per the germline V gene, CDR1 is MNHGY and CDR2 is SAAAGT. This CDR3 spans 15 amino acids. The V and J ends lost 6 bases and 3 bases, in that order; junction bases with no gene match: 7. CDR3 nucleotide sequence: TGTGCCAGCAGAGATACAGGGGGTCTCTACAATGAGCAGTTCTTC. As protein: CASRDTGGLYNEQFF.

The CDR3 DNA sequence: TGCAGTGCTAGAGGGGCCGGGAGGGGGGCCTACGAGCAGTACTTC. It specifies CSARGAGRGAYEQYF. The chain joins TRBV20-1 to TRBJ2-7; 8 bases line up with TRBD2. The germline V gene has CDR1 DFQATT and CDR2 SNEGSKA (reference sequence). V lost 1 base to trimming and J lost 2 bases; unmatched junction nucleotides: 7. This CDR3 has 15 residues.